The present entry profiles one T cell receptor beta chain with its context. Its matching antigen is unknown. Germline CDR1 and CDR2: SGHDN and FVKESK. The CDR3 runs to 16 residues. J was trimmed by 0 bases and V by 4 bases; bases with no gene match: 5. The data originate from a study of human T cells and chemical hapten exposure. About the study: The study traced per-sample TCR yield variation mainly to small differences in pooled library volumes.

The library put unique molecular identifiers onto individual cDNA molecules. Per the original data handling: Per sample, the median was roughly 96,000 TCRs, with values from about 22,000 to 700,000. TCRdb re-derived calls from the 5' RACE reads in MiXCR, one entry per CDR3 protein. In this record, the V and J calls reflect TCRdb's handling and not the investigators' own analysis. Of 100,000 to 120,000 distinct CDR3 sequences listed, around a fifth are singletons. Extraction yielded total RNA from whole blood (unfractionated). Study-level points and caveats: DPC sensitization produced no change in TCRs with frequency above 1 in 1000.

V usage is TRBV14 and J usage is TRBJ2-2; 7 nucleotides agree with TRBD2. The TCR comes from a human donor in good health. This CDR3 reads CASSPIAGTNTGELFF. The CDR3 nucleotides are TGTGCCAGCAGCCCCATAGCGGGTACGAACACCGGGGAGCTGTTTTTT.